Each of the 22 T cell receptor beta chains below was sequenced from the same sample in a study of tumor-infiltrating lymphocytes in primary liver carcinoma. RNA was extracted from whole blood without cell sorting, alongside germline DNA. Researchers generated TCR beta cDNA from about 500 ng of total RNA, relying on a constant-region primer. Sequencing libraries for TCR beta derived from three nested multiplex PCR rounds that used slightly modified ARM-PCR. The first two PCR rounds used TRBV1-TRBV30 forward primers with a C-beta reverse primer, about 10 cycles each. TCRdb used MiXCR to reprocess the multiplex PCR reads, holding one entry per CDR3 protein. This table holds roughly 330,000 distinct CDR3 sequences, less than 75% found once. The sample comprised peripheral blood. These receptors were collected from a man aged 40-50 years with primary liver carcinoma and hepatitis B virus infection.

About this clonotype: Its ends do not fully match the called genes, so a read error is possible. This rearrangement joins TRBV29-1 to TRBJ2-1, with 10 bases aligning to TRBD2. Germline loops: CDR1 SQVTM, CDR2 ANQGSEA. This CDR3 is 14 amino acids long. The chain's CDR3 is CSVELAGVMNEQLF. CDR3 DNA: TGCAGCGTTGAACTAGCGGGAGTCATGAATGAGCAGCTCTTC.

A remark on this clonotype: Sequence at one end of the junction differs from germline and may be a read error. The V gene is TRBV5-4, the J gene TRBJ2-1; 15 bases line up with TRBD2. The J call may be incorrect, as the DNA end agrees better with TRBJ2-7. Per germline, CDR1 SGHNT and CDR2 YYREEE (reference sequence). The CDR3 covers 18 residues. The CDR3, as DNA: TGCGCCAGCAGCTTGGACGGTCCGGGACTAGCGGGAGGTAATGAGCAGTACTTC. It yields the protein CASSLDGPGLAGGNEQYF.

This clonotype appeared many times. The V gene is TRBV10-3, the J gene TRBJ2-5; no definite D call. CDR1 is ENHRY, CDR2 SYGVKD, per germline. The CDR3 sequence is 14 residues long. Trimming took off 3 bases at V and 1 base at J, with 9 bases between the two ends. The CDR3 reads CAISDKISQETQYF. DNA for the CDR3: TGTGCCATCAGTGATAAAATCTCCCAAGAGACCCAGTACTTC.

A note on this clonotype: At one end the junction does not follow the germline gene, possibly because of a read error. The genes are TRBV11-2 and TRBJ2-7; D not certain. Per the germline V gene, CDR1 is SGHAT and CDR2 is FQNNGV. This CDR3 region has 14 residues. The CDR3 loop is CASSLAETNYEHYF. CDR3 sequence (DNA): TGTGCCAGCAGCTTGGCCGAGACCAACTACGAGCATTACTTC.

This clonotype was counted many times. The chain recombines TRBV6-1 with TRBJ2-3, with a tentative D call TRBD2 (5 bases). Trimming pared 1 base from V and 6 bases from J, leaving 11 bases between. The CDR3 runs to 14 residues. CDR1 MNHNS and CDR2 SASEGT come from the germline V gene. The CDR3 loop reads CASSEDLEVDTQYF. In nucleotides, the CDR3 is TGTGCCAGCAGTGAAGATCTGGAGGTGGATACGCAGTATTTT.

Remarks on this clonotype: One end of the junction is discordant with germline, which a read error may explain. The CDR3 nucleotides read TGCAGTGCTAAGGGCCCGAACACCGGGGAGCTGATTTTT. Encoded protein: CSAKGPNTGELIF. V and J are TRBV20-1 and TRBJ2-2, with a weak D call TRBD2 (5 bases). Germline V gene lookup returns CDR1 DFQATT and CDR2 SNEGSKA (reference sequence). CDR3 length equals 13 residues.

The J gene is TRBJ2-7, the V gene TRBV15, with D tentatively TRBD2 (7 bases). Between the trimmed V and J ends, which lost 5 bases and 2 bases, there was a span of 13 bases. The CDR3 loop spans 14 amino acids. The germline gives CDR1 LNHNV, CDR2 YYDKDF (reference sequence). CDR3 nucleotide sequence: TGTGCCACCAGCCGGGGGGCGGCCCCCTACGAGCAGTACTTC. This codes for CATSRGAAPYEQYF.

Comments on this clonotype: This may be a read error: a much more frequent sequence differs by one nucleotide. The chain links TRBV10-1 to TRBJ2-5; 8 bases map to TRBD2. Germline assignment: CDR1 WNHNN and CDR2 SYGVQD (reference sequence). This CDR3 is 15 amino acids long. CDR3 coding DNA: TGCGCCAGCAGTGAGGGGGGACTAGGCCAAGAGACCGAGTACTTC. This codes for CASSEGGLGQETEYF.

CDR3 region: CASSASGYQNIQYF. The CDR3 nucleotides read TGTGCCAGCAGTGCCTCAGGGTATCAGAACATTCAGTACTTC. The V gene is TRBV6-1, the J gene TRBJ2-4; a weak D match, TRBD1 (5 bases). The ends were cut back, 4 bases at V and 7 bases at J, with 14 bases in the middle. Germline values: CDR1 MNHNS, CDR2 SASEGT. The CDR3 is made up of 14 amino acids.

Points on this clonotype: Lacking the conserved final phenylalanine or tryptophan, this CDR3 likely reflects a read error. CDR3 DNA sequence: TGTGCCAGCAGCTTAGACTGGGCAGGGGCATACGAGCAGTACCTC. The encoded protein is CASSLDWAGAYEQYL. The chain uses TRBV11-2 and TRBJ2-7, with a tentative D call TRBD1 (6 bases). This CDR3 region has 15 residues. Germline V gives CDR1 SGHAT, CDR2 FQNNGV. The ends were cut back, 0 bases at V and 4 bases at J, with 13 bases in the middle.

As concerns this clonotype: A junction boundary mismatches the germline segment, possibly from a read error. The chain employs TRBV11-1 and TRBJ1-6, with a tentative D call TRBD1 (5 bases). This CDR3 spans 13 amino acids. Per germline, CDR1 SGHAT and CDR2 FQDESV (reference sequence). The DNA of the CDR3 is TGTGCCAGTAACCGGACACTGGTTTCACCCCTCCAATTT. Translating it yields CASNRTLVSPLQF.

Remarks on this clonotype: A read error may account for a junction end that differs from germline. This sequence joins TRBV4-3 and TRBJ2-1; D gene ambiguous. Germline CDR1 LGHNA, CDR2 YSLEER. The CDR3 is 15 amino acids. The CDR3 is CASSQYRASSNEQFF. CDR3 in DNA: TGTGCCAGCAGCCAATATCGGGCTAGTTCCAATGAGCAGTTCTTC.

In regard to this clonotype: Lacking the conserved final phenylalanine or tryptophan, this CDR3 likely reflects a read error. The CDR3 loop reads CASSLDWVSTEAFS. As DNA, the CDR3 is TGTGCCAGCAGCTTAGATTGGGTTTCCACTGAAGCTTTCTCT. The chain uses TRBV11-2 and TRBJ1-1; D is uncertain. V was trimmed by 0 bases and J by 4 bases, leaving 9 bases between them. Germline V gene sequence: CDR1 SGHAT, CDR2 FQNNGV. The CDR3 runs 14 residues.

Remarks on this clonotype: This could be a read error, since a much larger clone is one nucleotide away. The genes are TRBV4-1 and TRBJ2-7; 11 nucleotides agree with TRBD2. This CDR3 has 18 residues. The germline CDR1 and CDR2 sequences are MGHRA and YSYEKL. This CDR3 is CASNQDLRLATSGTRQYF. In nucleotides, the CDR3 is TGCGCCAGCAACCAAGACTTGCGTCTGGCGACTAGCGGGACTCGGCAGTACTTC.

This clonotype was detected many times. This chain joins TRBV5-6 and TRBJ2-7; TRBD2 matches at 9 bases. CDR1 SGHDT and CDR2 YYEEEE come from the germline V gene. The V and J ends lost 4 bases and 4 bases, in that order; junction bases with no gene match: 6. CDR3 length equals 14 residues. This CDR3 is CASSHPGLAYEQYF. The CDR3, as DNA: TGTGCCAGCAGCCATCCGGGACTAGCTTACGAGCAGTACTTC.

As to this clonotype: The junction differs from germline at one of its ends, possibly a read error. This rearrangement joins TRBV7-9 to TRBJ2-1; possibly TRBD2 for D (6 bases). CDR3 length equals 15 residues. CDR1 and CDR2 (germline): SEHNR, FQNEAQ (reference sequence). Here the CDR3 reads CASSDQGRGGNEEFF. The CDR3 bases are TGTGCCAGCAGCGACCAGGGTAGGGGAGGCAATGAGGAGTTCTTC.

On this clonotype itself: Germline and junction disagree at one end, which may indicate a read error. The chain combines TRBV11-1 with TRBJ2-5; D is unresolved. The germline V gene encodes CDR1 SGHAT and CDR2 FQDESV (reference sequence). The CDR3 spans 14 residues. The CDR3 region has the DNA TGTGCCAGCAGCCCCCTAACGGTTCAAGAGATCCAGTACTTC. It specifies CASSPLTVQEIQYF. The variable domain in full, completed from reference TRBV11-1 and TRBJ2-5, reads EAEVAQSPRYKITEKSQAVAFWCDPISGHATLYWYRQILGQGPELLVQFQDESVVDDSQLPKDRFSAERLKGVDSTLKIQPAELGDSAMYLCASSPLTVQEIQYFGPGTRLLVL.

In this sample, this clonotype turned up many times. The CDR3 bases are TGTGCCAGCATCGGACAGTTGAACACTGAAGCTTTCTTT. Translating gives CASIGQLNTEAFF. The chain is built from TRBV28 and TRBJ1-1, with D possibly matching TRBD1 (6 bases). The V gene's germline CDR1 is MDHEN and CDR2 SYDVKM. The CDR3 loop spans 13 amino acids. Trimming pared 7 bases from V and 0 bases from J, leaving 9 bases between. The full variable domain, with the rest looked up from reference TRBV28 and TRBJ1-1, is DVKVTQSSRYLVKRTGEKVFLECVQDMDHENMFWYRQDPGLGLRLIYFSYDVKMKEKGDIPEGYSVSREKKERFSLILESASTNQTSMYLCASIGQLNTEAFFGQGTRLTVV.

This clonotype showed up just once. The V and J genes are TRBV11-1 and TRBJ2-2; D gene unclear. This CDR3 is built from 15 residues. Germline assignment: CDR1 SGHAT and CDR2 FQDESV (reference sequence). V was shortened by 6 bases and J by 2 bases, with 13 bases between the two germline ends. CDR3 nucleotides: TGTGCCAGCAGAAACTGGGATCCTAACACCGGGGAGCTGTTTTTT. Translation: CASRNWDPNTGELFF.

In regard to this clonotype: A much more abundant neighbour one base away suggests this may be a read error. The J gene is TRBJ2-4, the V gene TRBV5-6; D is possibly TRBD1 (6 bases). CDR1 and CDR2 from the germline V gene are SGHDT and YYEEEE. V lost 3 bases, J lost 6 bases, and 10 bases lay in between. The CDR3 runs to 13 residues. The CDR3 spells CASSSDRRNIQYF. DNA of the CDR3: TGTGCCAGCAGCTCCGACAGGCGAAACATTCAGTACTTC.

The chain has TRBV11-2 and TRBJ2-7, with D possibly being TRBD2 (6 bases). Germline loops: CDR1 SGHAT, CDR2 FQNNGV. V lost 5 bases and J 3 bases, leaving 17 bases between the germline ends. This CDR3 is built from 15 residues. In nucleotides, the CDR3 is TGTGCCAGCAGCCCCCAAGGAGGGAGTGGCTACGAGCAGTACTTC. Translated: CASSPQGGSGYEQYF.

This clonotype was counted at least ten times. The chain carries TRBV12-3 or TRBV12-4 and TRBJ1-3, with TRBD1 identical over 9 bases. The CDR3 loop spans 17 amino acids. V lost 5 bases, J lost 0 bases, and 8 bases stayed unmatched. The CDR3 DNA reads as TGTGCCAGCAGTCTAGACACAGGGGGCTTCTCTGGAAACACCATATATTTT. It encodes CASSLDTGGFSGNTIYF.